This TCR beta chain was recorded in a study of regulatory T cells in long-lasting Graves disease. Study outcomes and limitations: The study found TRBV28, TRBJ1-2 and TRBJ2-5 favored in persistent disease. Patients with persistent disease shared 2,700 or so public clonotypes, outpacing the approximately 950 shared by new patients.

Construction of TCR beta libraries relied on iRepertoire HTBI primers and on Arm-PCR targeting CDR3 regions. Study processing details: Identified across the samples were 62 TRBV segments and over 11 TRBJ segments. Using its own MiXCR run on the multiplex PCR reads, TCRdb lists one record per CDR3 protein. The V and J calls shown here were made by TCRdb, not taken from the authors' results. This table has about 470,000 distinct CDR3 sequences, roughly 21% appearing once. This clonotype was observed many times. Its specificity is unknown. V was pared by 5 bases and J by 2 bases, with 13 bases between. The CDR3 is made up of 13 amino acids. Germline V gene data show CDR1 as SQVTM and CDR2 as ANQGSEA. Time point: persistent/refractory GD, antithyroid drugs over 5 years with positive TRAb. PBMCs were the source of the RNA used for TCR sequencing. The authors drew about 9 milliliters of peripheral blood into EDTA tubes.

The sequence derives from a female donor with Graves disease. This sample comprised peripheral blood mononuclear cells (PBMCs), obtained when the disease was refractory, from a patient treated with antithyroid drugs. The J gene is TRBJ2-7, the V gene TRBV29-1, with D perhaps TRBD2 (6 bases). CDR3 DNA sequence: TGCAGCGTTCCTATCGGGAGCACCTACGAGCAGTACTTC. Amino acids: CSVPIGSTYEQYF.